This T cell receptor beta chain came from a study of T cell responses to AZD1222 COVID-19 vaccine. A remark on this clone: Antigen: not known.

Measured with immunoSEQ multiplex PCR; TCRdb has only the in-frame clones, and not every one. The table has about 150,000 clones, about 93% seen once. Whole-study results and caveats: The donors showed a predominance of white British ancestry and of females, with possible underestimation of clonal diversity.

Second-dose recipients at about 4 or about 12 weeks were treated as one pooled group. The CDR3 covers 15 residues. J lost 10 bases, V lost 5 bases, and 14 bases had no gene match. Looked up from germline, CDR1 is LGHDT and CDR2 is YNNKEL (reference sequence). This specimen was peripheral blood, taken 28 days after the second AZD1222 dose. The TCR originated in an adult who received the AZD1222 COVID-19 vaccine. The genes are TRBV3-1 (or the pseudogene TRBV3-2) and TRBJ2-1; 7 nucleotides agree with TRBD2. This chain's CDR3 is CASSSLSSGIGEQFF. The CDR3 DNA follows: TGTGCCAGCAGCTCTCTGTCCAGCGGGATAGGAGAGCAGTTCTTC.